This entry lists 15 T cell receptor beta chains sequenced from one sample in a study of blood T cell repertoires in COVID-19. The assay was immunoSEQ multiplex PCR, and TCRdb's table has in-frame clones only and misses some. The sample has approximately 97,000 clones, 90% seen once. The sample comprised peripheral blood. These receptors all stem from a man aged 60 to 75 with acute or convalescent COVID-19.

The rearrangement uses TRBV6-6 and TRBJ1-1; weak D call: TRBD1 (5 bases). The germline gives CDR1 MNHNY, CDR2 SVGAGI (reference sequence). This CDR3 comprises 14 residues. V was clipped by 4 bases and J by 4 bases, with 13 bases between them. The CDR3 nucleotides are TGTGCCAGCAGTTCCCCTCTAGGGGCCACTGAAGCTTTCTTT. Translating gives CASSSPLGATEAFF.

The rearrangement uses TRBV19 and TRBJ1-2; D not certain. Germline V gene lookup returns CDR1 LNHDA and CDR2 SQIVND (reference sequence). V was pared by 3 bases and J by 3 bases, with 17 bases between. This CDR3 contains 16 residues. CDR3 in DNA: TGTGCCAGTAGTATGGATTTTCGAGGCATCTACTATGGCTACACCTTC. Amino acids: CASSMDFRGIYYGYTF.

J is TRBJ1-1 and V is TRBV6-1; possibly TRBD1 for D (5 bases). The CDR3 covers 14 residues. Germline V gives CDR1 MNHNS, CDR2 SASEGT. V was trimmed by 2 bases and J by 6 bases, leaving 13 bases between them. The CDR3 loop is CASSELRGYAEAFF. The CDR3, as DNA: TGTGCCAGCAGTGAACTTAGGGGTTACGCTGAAGCTTTCTTT.

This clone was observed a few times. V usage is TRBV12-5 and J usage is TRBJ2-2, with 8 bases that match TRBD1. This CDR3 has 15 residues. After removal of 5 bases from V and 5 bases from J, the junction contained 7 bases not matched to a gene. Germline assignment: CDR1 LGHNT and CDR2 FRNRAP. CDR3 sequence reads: CASGQWTGRTGELFF. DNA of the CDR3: TGTGCTAGTGGTCAATGGACAGGGAGGACCGGGGAGCTGTTTTTT.

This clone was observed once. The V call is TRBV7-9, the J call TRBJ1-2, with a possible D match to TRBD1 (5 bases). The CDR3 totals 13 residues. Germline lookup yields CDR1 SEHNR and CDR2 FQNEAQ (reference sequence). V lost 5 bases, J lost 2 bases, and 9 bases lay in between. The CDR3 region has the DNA TGTGCCAGCAGCCTGGACACGAACTATGGCTACACCTTC. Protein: CASSLDTNYGYTF.

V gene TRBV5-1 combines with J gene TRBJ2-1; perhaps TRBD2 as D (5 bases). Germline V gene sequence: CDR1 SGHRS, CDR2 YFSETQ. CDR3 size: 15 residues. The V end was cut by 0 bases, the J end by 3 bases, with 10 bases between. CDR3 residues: CASSLDLGNYNEQFF. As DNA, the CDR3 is TGCGCCAGCAGCTTGGACCTCGGGAACTACAATGAGCAGTTCTTC.

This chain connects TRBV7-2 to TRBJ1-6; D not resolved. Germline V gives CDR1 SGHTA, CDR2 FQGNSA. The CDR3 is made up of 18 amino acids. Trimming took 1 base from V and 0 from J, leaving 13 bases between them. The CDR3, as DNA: TGTGCCAGCAGCTTAGGTTATAGCAGAAGCTCCTATAATTCACCCCTCCACTTT. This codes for CASSLGYSRSSYNSPLHF.

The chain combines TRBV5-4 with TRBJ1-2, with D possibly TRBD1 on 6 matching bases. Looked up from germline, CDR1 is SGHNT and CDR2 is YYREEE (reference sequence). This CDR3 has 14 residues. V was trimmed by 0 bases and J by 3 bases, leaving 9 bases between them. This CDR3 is CASSLARGDYGYTF. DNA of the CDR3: TGTGCCAGCAGCTTGGCCAGGGGAGACTATGGCTACACCTTC.

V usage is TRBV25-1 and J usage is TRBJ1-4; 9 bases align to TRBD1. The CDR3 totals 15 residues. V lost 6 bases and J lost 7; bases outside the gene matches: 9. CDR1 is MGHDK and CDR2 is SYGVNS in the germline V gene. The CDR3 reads CASRMTGGKGEKLFF. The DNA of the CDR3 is TGTGCCAGCAGAATGACAGGGGGGAAAGGTGAAAAACTGTTTTTT.

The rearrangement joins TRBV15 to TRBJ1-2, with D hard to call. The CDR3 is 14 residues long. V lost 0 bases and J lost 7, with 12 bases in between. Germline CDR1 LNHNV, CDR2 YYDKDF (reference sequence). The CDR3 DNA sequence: TGTGCCACCAGCAGAGATCGGGGTTCCACTGGCTACACCTTC. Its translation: CATSRDRGSTGYTF. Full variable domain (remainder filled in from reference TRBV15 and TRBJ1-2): DAMVIQNPRYQVTQFGKPVTLSCSQTLNHNVMYWYQQKSSQAPKLLFHYYDKDFNNEADTPDNFQSRRPNTSFCFLDIRSPGLGDTAMYLCATSRDRGSTGYTFGSGTRLTVV.

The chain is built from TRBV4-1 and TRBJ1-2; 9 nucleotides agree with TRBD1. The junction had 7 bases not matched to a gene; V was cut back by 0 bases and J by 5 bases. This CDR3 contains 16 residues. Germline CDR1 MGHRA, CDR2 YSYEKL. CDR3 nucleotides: TGCGCCAGCAGCCAAGATTTCGGGACAGGGATTTATGGCTACACCTTC. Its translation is CASSQDFGTGIYGYTF.

In DNA form, the CDR3 reads TGTGCCAGCAGCTTTAACAATGAGCAGTTCTTC. It translates to CASSFNNEQFF. The chain employs TRBV5-4 and TRBJ2-1; the D is unclear. The CDR3 has 11 amino acids. V was cut by 2 bases and J by 5 bases, with 2 bases left in between. The germline V gene encodes CDR1 SGHNT and CDR2 YYREEE (reference sequence).

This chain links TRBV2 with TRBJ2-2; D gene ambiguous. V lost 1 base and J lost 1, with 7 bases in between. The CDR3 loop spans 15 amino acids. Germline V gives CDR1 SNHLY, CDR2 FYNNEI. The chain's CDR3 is CASSEDSLNTGELFF. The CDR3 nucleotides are TGTGCCAGCAGTGAAGACAGCTTGAACACCGGGGAGCTGTTTTTT.

As DNA, the CDR3 is TGTGCCAGCAGCTTGTATAGCACCGGGGAGCTGTTTTTT. It is translated as CASSLYSTGELFF. The chain links TRBV5-8 to TRBJ2-2; the D is unclear. Between the trimmed V and J ends, which lost 1 base and 4 bases, there was a span of 5 bases. Germline V gene data show CDR1 as SGHTS and CDR2 as YDEGEE. This CDR3 comprises 13 residues.

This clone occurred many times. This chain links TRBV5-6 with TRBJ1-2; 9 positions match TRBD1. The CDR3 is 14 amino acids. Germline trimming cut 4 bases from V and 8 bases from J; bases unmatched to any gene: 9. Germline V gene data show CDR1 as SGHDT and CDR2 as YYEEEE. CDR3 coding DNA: TGTGCCAGCAGCGAGGACAGGGGATTGTGGGGCTACACCTTC. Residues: CASSEDRGLWGYTF.